Below, 3 T cell receptor beta chains from the same sample are listed, as sequenced in a study of cytomegalovirus exposure and HLA in healthy donors. PCR involved 60 Vbeta and 13 Jbeta primers. Profiling relied on immunoSEQ multiplex PCR, and the TCRdb table lists in-frame clones only, not all of them. The top ten clones hold roughly 3.2% of a sample with about 190,000 clones, roughly 77% of them seen once. The sequenced material came from PBMCs. The receptors were sampled from a man between 40 and 49 years old in good health and CMV-seropositive.

This chain connects TRBV7-3 to TRBJ2-5; TRBD1 agrees at 7 bases. The CDR3 sequence is 13 residues long. The V gene end was trimmed by 1 base and the J gene end by 4 bases; junction bases not matched to a gene: 0. Per the germline V gene, CDR1 is SGHTA and CDR2 is FQGTGA. CDR3 sequence: CASSLRDRETQYF. Here the CDR3 DNA reads TGTGCCAGCAGCTTAAGGGACAGAGAGACCCAGTACTTC.

The chain recombines TRBV5-1 with TRBJ1-5; D is uncertain. In germline, CDR1 is SGHRS, CDR2 YFSETQ. V gave up 4 bases and J gave up 2 bases, with 10 bases separating them. The CDR3 has 14 residues. The CDR3 nucleotides read TGCGCCAGCAGCCCCGGGGTAGGCAATCAGCCCCAGCATTTT. Its translation: CASSPGVGNQPQHF.

The chain combines TRBV6-1 with TRBJ1-2, with 9 bases lining up with TRBD1. Germline CDR1 is MNHNS and CDR2 is SASEGT. This CDR3 contains 14 residues. V lost 7 bases, J lost 4 bases, and 7 bases stayed unmatched. Here the CDR3 DNA reads TGTGCCAGCACCCTAACAGGGGGCGCCTATGGCTACACCTTC. Its translation is CASTLTGGAYGYTF.